The rows below give T cell receptor beta chains drawn from one sample of a study of blood T cell repertoires in COVID-19. The repertoire was sequenced with immunoSEQ multiplex PCR; TCRdb's copy has only in-frame clones and lacks some. The sample has about 130,000 clones; about 80% are singletons. The specimen was peripheral blood. The receptors stem from a woman in her forties or fifties with acute or convalescent COVID-19. Each CDR3 is given with its conserved first and last residue. The D gene is left open where the match is weak. Clone size is not always given. Where it is, it says once, few, many or a class for expanded clones.

D gene | J gene | V gene | clone size | CDR3 protein | CDR3 DNA
. | TRBJ2-3 | TRBV27 | . | CASSFDRTGQKSTDTQYF | TGTGCCAGCAGTTTTGACCGCACTGGACAGAAAAGCACAGATACGCAGTATTTT
TRBD1 | TRBJ1-6 | TRBV19 | . | CASSPGQGLFNSPLHF | TGTGCCAGTAGTCCGGGACAGGGTCTTTTTAATTCACCCCTCCACTTT
. | TRBJ2-1 | TRBV30 | . | CAWSDTDYNEQFF | TGTGCCTGGAGTGATACAGACTACAATGAGCAGTTCTTC
TRBD1 | TRBJ2-7 | TRBV2 | . | CARGTGGDEQYF | TGTGCCAGAGGGACAGGTGGCGACGAGCAGTACTTC
. | TRBJ2-3 | TRBV13 | . | CASSLLALSTDTQYF | TGTGCCAGCAGCTTACTAGCACTTAGCACAGATACGCAGTATTTT
. | TRBJ1-6 | TRBV19 | . | CASSIRQASSYNSPLHF | TGTGCCAGTAGTATAAGACAGGCGAGCTCCTATAATTCACCCCTCCACTTT
TRBD1 | TRBJ1-5 | TRBV6-1 | . | CASSESGGGQPQHF | TGTGCCAGCAGTGAATCAGGGGGCGGGCAGCCCCAGCATTTT
. | TRBJ1-1 | TRBV30 | . | CAWSVGGNTEAFF | TGTGCCTGGAGTGTAGGGGGGAACACTGAAGCTTTCTTT
TRBD1 | TRBJ1-3 | TRBV3-1/TRBV3-2 | once | CASSHSGTGAYGDTIYF | TGTGCCAGCAGCCATAGTGGGACAGGGGCCTATGGTGACACCATATATTTT
. | TRBJ1-2 | TRBV2 | once | CASSGKYGYTF | TGTGCCAGCAGCGGTAAATATGGCTACACCTTC
TRBD1 | TRBJ2-7 | TRBV5-4 | . | CASSWTGGLQYF | TGTGCCAGCAGCTGGACAGGGGGCTTGCAGTACTTC
. | TRBJ2-7 | TRBV5-5 | . | CASSFRHTQAYEQYF | TGTGCCAGCAGCTTTCGACACACACAGGCCTACGAGCAGTACTTC